Following are 17 T cell receptor beta chains from one sample sequenced in a study of CD8 T cells in ankylosing spondylitis. TCRdb reanalysed the 5' RACE reads using MiXCR and keeps one entry per CDR3 protein. Altogether some 300,000 distinct CDR3 sequences are present, under 25% being singletons, with the ten largest covering roughly 3.6%. The sample was blood, either unsorted or a sorted T cell fraction (not recorded which). The receptors shown here come from a female donor with ankylosing spondylitis or in good health (not recorded which).

The chain carries TRBV7-8 and TRBJ2-2, with TRBD2 matching 7 bases. With 2 bases clipped from V and 2 bases from J, the junction kept 2 bases outside the gene matches. The germline V gene has CDR1 SGHVS and CDR2 FQNEAQ. The CDR3 totals 15 residues. The CDR3 sequence: CASSLKRDNTGELFF. The CDR3 DNA reads as TGTGCCAGCAGCTTAAAGCGGGACAACACCGGGGAGCTGTTTTTT.

This clonotype was counted a few times. The chain couples TRBV27 to TRBJ2-3, with 8 bases aligning to TRBD2. V was pared by 4 bases and J by 2 bases, with 8 bases of the junction left unmatched. This CDR3 comprises 16 residues. Germline CDR1 is MNHEY and CDR2 is SMNVEV (reference sequence). In nucleotides, the CDR3 is TGTGCCAGCAGTTCGGGGGGGTACGTCCTCACAGATACGCAGTATTTT. It is translated as CASSSGGYVLTDTQYF.

The gene calls are TRBV6-2 or TRBV6-3 and TRBJ2-1; TRBD1 or TRBD2 may be the D gene (5 bases each). The CDR3 is 12 amino acids. CDR1 is MNHEY, CDR2 SVGEGT, per germline. Between the trimmed V and J ends, which lost 6 bases and 10 bases, there was a span of 13 bases. The CDR3 DNA reads as TGTGCCAGCAGGGGGGACCTGAGGGAGCAGTTCTTC. It specifies CASRGDLREQFF.

Ten or more counts support this clonotype. V usage is TRBV3-1 and J usage is TRBJ1-2; the D is unclear. The CDR3 has 17 amino acids. Trimming took 1 base from V and 0 from J, leaving 15 bases between them. Germline loops: CDR1 LGHDT, CDR2 YNNKEL (reference sequence). The DNA of the CDR3 is TGTGCCAGCAGCCAAGTTGCAGCTGGGTTTACTAACTATGGCTACACCTTC. It codes for CASSQVAAGFTNYGYTF.

The chain carries TRBV20-1 and TRBJ2-5, with D perhaps TRBD2 (5 bases). Trimming removed 5 bases at V and 5 bases at J, with 15 bases between. Per the germline V gene, CDR1 is DFQATT and CDR2 is SNEGSKA (reference sequence). This CDR3 spans 13 amino acids. DNA for the CDR3: TGCAGTGCTGGACTGGTGCACGGGGAGACCCAGTACTTC. Translation: CSAGLVHGETQYF.

The chain links TRBV13 to TRBJ2-3, with TRBD2 matching 12 bases. The germline V gene has CDR1 PRHDT and CDR2 FYEKMQ (reference sequence). The ends lost 5 bases at V and 2 bases at J; junction bases unmatched: 5. The CDR3 runs 16 residues. CDR3 protein: CASSIGLAGLTDTQYF. CDR3 sequence (DNA): TGTGCCAGCAGCATCGGACTAGCGGGACTCACAGATACGCAGTATTTT.

This clonotype was seen only a few times. J is TRBJ2-5 and V is TRBV28; D remains ambiguous. V was cut by 6 bases and J by 5 bases, with 16 bases left in between. The CDR3 covers 14 residues. Germline V gene lookup returns CDR1 MDHEN and CDR2 SYDVKM. The CDR3 loop reads CASSFRWAAETQYF. CDR3 coding DNA: TGTGCCAGCAGCTTCAGGTGGGCGGCCGAGACCCAGTACTTC.

This clonotype has more than one count but fewer than ten. V gene TRBV10-3 combines with J gene TRBJ2-6; 8 bases fit TRBD1. V shed 8 bases, J shed 0 bases, and the junction held 15 bases outside the gene matches. This CDR3 has 19 residues. The V gene's germline CDR1 is ENHRY and CDR2 SYGVKD. CDR3 coding DNA: TGTGCCATCGCTGGGACAGGTGCTCCCTCGGGCTCTGGGGCCAACGTCCTGACTTTC. It translates to CAIAGTGAPSGSGANVLTF.

Ten or more counts support this clonotype. This chain connects TRBV9 to TRBJ2-1; 7 bases map to TRBD2. From germline, CDR1 is SGDLS and CDR2 YYNGEE. Trimming removed 4 bases from V and 6 bases from J; junction bases left unmatched: 13. The CDR3 totals 16 residues. Here the CDR3 DNA reads TGTGCCAGCAGCAACCCCCTAGCGGCGCAGATCAATGAGCAGTTCTTC. Translated: CASSNPLAAQINEQFF.

The chain has TRBV7-2 and TRBJ2-1; D might be TRBD1 or TRBD2, each matching 6 bases. Germline-derived CDR1 and CDR2 are SGHTA and FQGNSA. The CDR3 has 15 amino acids. Trimming removed 5 bases from V and 6 bases from J, with 17 bases in between. The DNA of the CDR3 is TGTGCCAGCAGCCCCTCGGGGGCCGAAAGCAATGAGCAGTTCTTC. Translated, it gives CASSPSGAESNEQFF.

This clonotype has only one observation. The chain combines TRBV20-1 with TRBJ2-1; TRBD2 agrees at 8 bases. V lost 4 bases, J lost 5 bases, and 10 bases stayed unmatched. The germline V gene has CDR1 DFQATT and CDR2 SNEGSKA (reference sequence). The CDR3 totals 15 residues. DNA for the CDR3: TGCAGTGCTATTAAAGGGACTAGGAGAAACAATGAGCAGTTCTTC. Its protein product is CSAIKGTRRNNEQFF.

This clonotype was seen ten or more times. The chain couples TRBV25-1 to TRBJ1-1, with TRBD1 as a possible D gene (5 bases). Germline V CDR1 and CDR2: MGHDK, SYGVNS. This CDR3 contains 13 residues. Between the trimmed V and J ends, which lost 6 bases and 7 bases, there was a span of 15 bases. CDR3 DNA sequence: TGTGCCAGCAGGAGGGGCAGCACTAGTGAAGCTTTCTTT. Its protein is CASRRGSTSEAFF.

A few counts support this clonotype. This sequence joins TRBV20-1 and TRBJ2-1, with 9 bases identical to TRBD2. Germline CDR1 DFQATT, CDR2 SNEGSKA (reference sequence). V shed 6 bases and J 5 bases; nucleotides not matched to a gene: 5. CDR3 length: 13 amino acids. CDR3 in amino acids: CSAGRLADNEQFF. The DNA for the CDR3 is TGCAGTGCGGGCAGACTAGCGGACAATGAGCAGTTCTTC.

This chain uses TRBV2 with TRBJ2-5; D may be TRBD1 (6 bases). Trimming removed 1 base from V and 5 bases from J, with 8 bases in between. CDR3 length equals 13 residues. Germline V gene data show CDR1 as SNHLY and CDR2 as FYNNEI. CDR3 protein: CASSEVRGETQYF. CDR3 sequence (DNA): TGTGCCAGCAGTGAAGTTAGGGGGGAGACCCAGTACTTC.

This sequence joins TRBV20-1 and TRBJ2-3, with D possibly matching TRBD2 (5 bases). V gave up 7 bases and J gave up 2 bases, with 22 bases separating them. Germline assignment: CDR1 DFQATT and CDR2 SNEGSKA (reference sequence). The CDR3 loop spans 16 amino acids. The CDR3 sequence is CSVSGVWWENTDTQYF. The CDR3 nucleotides read TGCAGTGTTAGTGGGGTGTGGTGGGAGAACACAGATACGCAGTATTTT.

This chain joins TRBV5-5 and TRBJ1-1; the D is unclear. The CDR3 runs 14 residues. Germline V gene sequence: CDR1 SGHKS, CDR2 YYEKEE (reference sequence). V lost 1 base, J lost 1 base, and 8 bases lay in between. CDR3 region: CASSLRNRNTEAFF. CDR3 sequence (DNA): TGTGCCAGCAGCTTGCGGAACAGGAACACTGAAGCTTTCTTT. Together with reference TRBV5-5 and TRBJ1-1, the CDR3 gives the full variable domain: DAGVTQSPTHLIKTRGQQVTLRCSPISGHKSVSWYQQVLGQGPQFIFQYYEKEERGRGNFPDRFSARQFPNYSSELNVNALLLGDSALYLCASSLRNRNTEAFFGQGTRLTVV.

This clonotype was counted between two and nine times. This rearrangement joins TRBV20-1 to TRBJ2-5, with 10 bases aligning to TRBD2. The germline gives CDR1 DFQATT, CDR2 SNEGSKA (reference sequence). V shed 5 bases and J 1 base; nucleotides not matched to a gene: 4. This CDR3 is built from 14 residues. This CDR3 reads CSAVLAGVQETQYF. The CDR3 DNA is TGCAGTGCTGTTCTAGCGGGGGTCCAAGAGACCCAGTACTTC.